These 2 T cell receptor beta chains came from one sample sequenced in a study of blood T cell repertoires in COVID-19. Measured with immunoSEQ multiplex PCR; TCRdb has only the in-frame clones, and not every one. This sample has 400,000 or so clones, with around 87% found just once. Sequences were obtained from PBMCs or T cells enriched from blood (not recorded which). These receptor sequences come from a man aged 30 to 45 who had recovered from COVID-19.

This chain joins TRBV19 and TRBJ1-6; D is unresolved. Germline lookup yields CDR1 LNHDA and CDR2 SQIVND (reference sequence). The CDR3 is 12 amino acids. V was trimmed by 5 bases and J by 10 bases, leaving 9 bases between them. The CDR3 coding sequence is TGTGCCAGTAGTGCAACGAGGTCACCCCTCCACTTT. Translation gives CASSATRSPLHF.

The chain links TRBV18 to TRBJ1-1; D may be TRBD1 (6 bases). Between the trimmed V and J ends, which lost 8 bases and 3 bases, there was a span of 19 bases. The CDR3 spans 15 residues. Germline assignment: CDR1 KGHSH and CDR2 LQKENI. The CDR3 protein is CASTGSGGTDTEAFF. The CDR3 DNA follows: TGTGCCAGCACAGGGTCGGGGGGAACGGACACTGAAGCTTTCTTT.